This T cell receptor (beta chain) emerged from a study of CD8+ T cells in alopecia areata. Study at large: Dosing spanned 6 to 18 months on tofacitinib, then 6 months off drug. Percent of scalp involved defined treated patients' severity scores.

Treatment denoted: oral pan-JAK inhibitor, 5-10 mg twice daily. Study results and limitations: Many expanded lesional clones persisted in scalp and blood during tofacitinib treatment. For patients receiving tofacitinib, scalp clonality and expanded CD8+ clones among the top 100 significantly decreased.

As to this clone: The antigen is not known.

Sequencing used cDNA as its template, made by extracting RNA and reverse transcribing it. Assay: immunoSEQ multiplex PCR; the TCRdb copy retains only in-frame clones and omits some. The sample holds roughly 60,000 clones, around 46% seen once. This receptor was identified in a human donor with alopecia areata. Sequenced material: CD8+ T cells sorted from blood, taken at roughly week 36, from a patient treated with tofacitinib.

CDR3 in DNA: TGCAGCGTTGGAGGGTCGTTCCCCTACGAGCAGTACTTC. Encoded protein: CSVGGSFPYEQYF. This chain uses TRBV29-1 with TRBJ2-7; D possibly corresponds to TRBD2 (5 bases). In germline, CDR1 is SQVTM, CDR2 ANQGSEA. V was pared by 4 bases and J by 2 bases, with 12 bases between. This CDR3 comprises 13 residues.